The present T cell receptor beta chain was sequenced within a study of blood T cell repertoires in COVID-19. Generated by immunoSEQ multiplex PCR, the TCRdb table keeps only in-frame clones and is missing some. The sample lists about 200,000 clones, around 82% occurring once. The sequence came from an older woman with acute or convalescent COVID-19. The sample taken for sequencing was peripheral blood.

Here the CDR3 DNA reads TGCGCCAGCAGCCAACGGGCGGACAGCTACGAGCAGTACTTC. Translated: CASSQRADSYEQYF. The chain uses TRBV5-1 and TRBJ2-7, with a tentative D call TRBD1 (6 bases). The CDR3 covers 14 residues. V gave up 4 bases and J gave up 3 bases, with 14 bases separating them. CDR1 and CDR2 from the germline V gene are SGHRS and YFSETQ.